Below, 24 T cell receptor beta chains from the same sample are listed, as sequenced in a study of cytomegalovirus exposure and HLA in healthy donors. The assay was immunoSEQ multiplex PCR, and TCRdb's table has in-frame clones only and misses some. The table has 150,000 or so clones, approximately 94% seen once; the top ten hold roughly 1.9%. The sequenced sample consisted of PBMCs. These receptors were taken from a man between 18 and 35 years old in good health and CMV-seropositive.

The chain is built from TRBV5-1 and TRBJ2-3, with 14 bases aligning to TRBD2. Germline V gene sequence: CDR1 SGHRS, CDR2 YFSETQ. V lost 4 bases, J lost 4 bases, and 8 bases stayed unmatched. The CDR3 sequence is 17 residues long. The CDR3, as DNA: TGCGCCAGCAGCAGTACCGGGACTAGCGGGAGCTCAGATACGCAGTATTTT. Translated, it gives CASSSTGTSGSSDTQYF.

The V and J genes are TRBV27 and TRBJ2-7, with D possibly TRBD2 on 5 matching bases. CDR1 is MNHEY, CDR2 SMNVEV, per germline (reference sequence). Trimming left V 5 bases short and J 6 bases short, with 14 bases between. The CDR3 covers 13 residues. For the CDR3, the DNA is TGTGCCAGCAGTCCGGTCTCTAGCCGCGAGCAGTACTTC. Residues: CASSPVSSREQYF.

Only one count was recorded for this clone. V and J are TRBV19 and TRBJ2-3, with TRBD2 matching over 11 bases. The junction had 6 bases not matched to a gene; V was cut back by 6 bases and J by 1 base. This CDR3 comprises 16 residues. Germline V gene data show CDR1 as LNHDA and CDR2 as SQIVND (reference sequence). CDR3 sequence: CASSLLAGDGTDTQYF. In nucleotides, the CDR3 is TGTGCCAGTAGCTTACTAGCGGGAGATGGCACAGATACGCAGTATTTT.

This chain links TRBV2 with TRBJ1-5; possible D gene TRBD1, 6 bases. V lost 6 bases to trimming and J lost 5 bases, with 14 bases between them. Germline CDR1 SNHLY, CDR2 FYNNEI. This CDR3 is 14 amino acids long. CDR3 bases: TGTGCCAGCAGCGTAGGACAGTTTTATCAGCCCCAGCATTTT. Encoded protein: CASSVGQFYQPQHF.

The V gene is TRBV5-1, the J gene TRBJ1-2; D possibly corresponds to TRBD1 (6 bases). The germline gives CDR1 SGHRS, CDR2 YFSETQ. V lost 0 bases and J lost 0, with 15 bases in between. The CDR3 is 17 residues long. In nucleotides, the CDR3 is TGCGCCAGCAGCTTGGATCCAGGGGCAGTGACTAACTATGGCTACACCTTC. Protein: CASSLDPGAVTNYGYTF.

This chain links TRBV30 with TRBJ2-7; D is undetermined. Looked up from germline, CDR1 is GTSNPN and CDR2 is SVGIG (reference sequence). V dropped 0 bases and J dropped 2 bases, with 8 bases sitting between them. The CDR3 contains 13 residues. The CDR3 sequence: CAWSVSLPYEQYF. Written as DNA, the CDR3 is TGTGCCTGGAGTGTTAGTCTACCCTACGAGCAGTACTTC. The variable domain in full, with the rest retrieved from reference TRBV30 and TRBJ2-7, is SQTIHQWPATLVQPVGSPLSLECTVEGTSNPNLYWYRQAAGRGLQLLFYSVGIGQISSEVPQNLSASRPQDRQFILSSKKLLLSDSGFYLCAWSVSLPYEQYFGPGTRLTVT.

This clone occurred once. V gene TRBV4-1 combines with J gene TRBJ2-7, with D maybe TRBD2 (5 bases). Per germline, CDR1 MGHRA and CDR2 YSYEKL. V lost 3 bases, J lost 0 bases, and 15 bases lay in between. CDR3 length: 16 amino acids. Here the CDR3 reads CASSQEAALSSYEQYF. CDR3 DNA sequence: TGCGCCAGCAGCCAGGAAGCGGCTCTGAGCTCCTACGAGCAGTACTTC.

The chain combines TRBV7-2 with TRBJ2-5; a weak D match, TRBD2 (5 bases). This CDR3 region has 15 residues. From germline, CDR1 is SGHTA and CDR2 FQGNSA. V lost 5 bases and J lost 1, with 14 bases in between. The CDR3 protein is CASSTRTSGQETQYF. The CDR3, as DNA: TGTGCCAGCAGCACTAGAACGTCGGGCCAAGAGACCCAGTACTTC.

The rearrangement links TRBV5-5 to TRBJ2-3; D call uncertain. V was clipped by 2 bases and J by 5 bases, with 9 bases between them. CDR1 SGHKS and CDR2 YYEKEE come from the germline V gene (reference sequence). The CDR3 loop spans 13 amino acids. The CDR3 loop reads CASSFSTGDTQYF. CDR3 nucleotides: TGTGCCAGCAGCTTTTCCACGGGAGATACGCAGTATTTT.

The sample holds a few counts of this clone. The chain carries TRBV10-1 and TRBJ1-6, with D maybe TRBD1 (6 bases). The germline gives CDR1 WNHNN, CDR2 SYGVQD (reference sequence). V lost 4 bases to trimming and J lost 13 bases, with 14 bases between them. This CDR3 comprises 13 residues. The CDR3 nucleotides read TGCGCCAGCAGTGTGGACAGCAGGGGCCCCCTCCACTTT. Encoded protein: CASSVDSRGPLHF.

The V gene is TRBV6-1, the J gene TRBJ2-2; weak D call: TRBD2 (5 bases). Trimming stripped 6 bases from V and 1 base from J, with 9 bases between. CDR1 and CDR2 (germline): MNHNS, SASEGT. The CDR3 spans 14 residues. CDR3 in amino acids: CASSHRENTGELFF. CDR3 DNA: TGTGCCAGCAGCCATCGGGAGAACACCGGGGAGCTGTTTTTT.

V gene TRBV10-3 combines with J gene TRBJ2-1; D perhaps matches TRBD2 (6 bases). V was cut by 3 bases and J by 12 bases, with 15 bases left in between. Germline V gives CDR1 ENHRY, CDR2 SYGVKD. This CDR3 contains 13 residues. In nucleotides, the CDR3 is TGTGCCATCAGTGATATGCAGGCCGGGGGGCAGTTCTTC. Protein: CAISDMQAGGQFF.

This clone was observed a single time. The rearrangement links TRBV5-1 to TRBJ2-1; D is possibly TRBD2 (5 bases). Trimming removed 0 bases at V and 10 bases at J, with 8 bases between. Germline lookup yields CDR1 SGHRS and CDR2 YFSETQ. The CDR3 runs to 12 residues. In nucleotides, the CDR3 is TGCGCCAGCAGCTTGGCGGGGTGGGAGCAGTTCTTC. Translated, it gives CASSLAGWEQFF.

The V call is TRBV10-1, the J call TRBJ2-1; D is perhaps TRBD2 (5 bases). The V end lost 4 bases, the J end lost 4 bases, and 8 bases lay between the germline ends. The germline CDR1 and CDR2 sequences are WNHNN and SYGVQD (reference sequence). The CDR3 is 13 residues long. CDR3 nucleotide sequence: TGCGCCAGCAGTGGGCAGCGGTACAATGAGCAGTTCTTC. It specifies CASSGQRYNEQFF.

The chain links TRBV4-1 to TRBJ2-1, with a tentative D call TRBD2 (6 bases). The CDR3 contains 15 residues. V shed 3 bases and J shed 4 bases, with 13 bases lying between them. Germline V gene data show CDR1 as MGHRA and CDR2 as YSYEKL. This chain's CDR3 is CASSHAPGLYNEQFF. The DNA of the CDR3 is TGCGCCAGCAGCCACGCCCCGGGACTTTACAATGAGCAGTTCTTC.

The chain carries TRBV4-1 and TRBJ1-4; a weak D match, TRBD1 (5 bases). There are 17 residues in the CDR3. Trimming took 2 bases from V and 7 from J, leaving 20 bases between them. Germline V lookup: CDR1 MGHRA, CDR2 YSYEKL. The CDR3 sequence: CASSQQDSGFVSEKLFF. The CDR3, as DNA: TGCGCCAGCAGCCAACAAGATTCAGGGTTCGTTAGTGAAAAACTGTTTTTT.

This rearrangement joins TRBV27 to TRBJ2-7; perhaps TRBD1 as D (5 bases). Trimming removed 0 bases at V and 5 bases at J, with 11 bases between. This CDR3 contains 14 residues. Germline V lookup: CDR1 MNHEY, CDR2 SMNVEV (reference sequence). CDR3 nucleotides: TGTGCCAGCAGTTTATCTTCAGGGTGGGACGAGCAGTACTTC. This translates into CASSLSSGWDEQYF.

The chain carries TRBV4-1 and TRBJ1-1; a possible D gene is TRBD1 (5 bases). The CDR3 extends over 14 amino acids. CDR1 MGHRA and CDR2 YSYEKL come from the germline V gene. Trimming pared 1 base from V and 3 bases from J, leaving 9 bases between. This CDR3 is CASSQGGMDTEAFF. DNA of the CDR3: TGCGCCAGCAGCCAAGGGGGCATGGACACTGAAGCTTTCTTT.

The chain uses TRBV10-2 and TRBJ2-3; TRBD1 agrees at 7 bases. V trimming: 6 bases; J trimming: 4 bases; junction bases outside the gene matches: 10. CDR1 and CDR2 (germline): WSHSY, SAAADI. This CDR3 comprises 15 residues. CDR3 loop: CASREGGLVADTQYF. The CDR3, as DNA: TGCGCCAGCAGAGAAGGGGGCCTTGTCGCAGATACGCAGTATTTT.

The gene calls are TRBV15 and TRBJ2-2; 9 bases match TRBD1. V shed 0 bases, J shed 2 bases, and the junction held 4 bases outside the gene matches. The CDR3 covers 17 residues. The germline gives CDR1 LNHNV, CDR2 YYDKDF (reference sequence). The CDR3 nucleotides read TGTGCCACCAGCAGAGAACCGGGACAGGGTAACACCGGGGAGCTGTTTTTT. It translates to CATSREPGQGNTGELFF.

The gene calls are TRBV2 and TRBJ2-5; D is perhaps TRBD1 (6 bases). V was pared by 8 bases and J by 5 bases, with 15 bases between. The CDR3 has 13 residues. Germline V gives CDR1 SNHLY, CDR2 FYNNEI. CDR3 nucleotide sequence: TGTGCCAGCGAGCAGGGGAGTTTCGAGACCCAGTACTTC. Translated, it gives CASEQGSFETQYF.

This clone was seen only once. The rearrangement uses TRBV7-2 and TRBJ2-6; no clear D gene. The germline gives CDR1 SGHTA, CDR2 FQGNSA. The length of the CDR3 is 13 residues. The V end was cut by 5 bases, the J end by 4 bases, with 6 bases between. CDR3 residues: CASSPQGANVLTF. The CDR3 nucleotides read TGTGCCAGCAGCCCCCAGGGGGCCAACGTCCTGACTTTC. Supplemented by reference TRBV7-2 and TRBJ2-6, the full variable domain reads GAGVSQSPSNKVTEKGKDVELRCDPISGHTALYWYRQSLGQGLEFLIYFQGNSAPDKSGLPSDRFSAERTGGSVSTLTIQRTQQEDSAVYLCASSPQGANVLTFGAGSRLTVL.

This sequence joins TRBV12-5 and TRBJ1-2; D unresolved. Germline V gives CDR1 LGHNT, CDR2 FRNRAP. This CDR3 is 13 amino acids long. The ends were cut back, 3 bases at V and 6 bases at J, with 11 bases in the middle. The CDR3 nucleotides read TGTGCTAGTGGTTTTGCCGGCGGGGATGGCTACACCTTC. This gives the protein CASGFAGGDGYTF.

The chain is built from TRBV2 and TRBJ1-2; D is unclear. Germline V gene sequence: CDR1 SNHLY, CDR2 FYNNEI. V was shortened by 5 bases and J by 4 bases, with 14 bases between the two germline ends. This CDR3 is built from 14 residues. The CDR3 sequence is CASSRYSRGYGYTF. CDR3 DNA sequence: TGTGCCAGCAGTCGGTACAGTCGGGGCTATGGCTACACCTTC.